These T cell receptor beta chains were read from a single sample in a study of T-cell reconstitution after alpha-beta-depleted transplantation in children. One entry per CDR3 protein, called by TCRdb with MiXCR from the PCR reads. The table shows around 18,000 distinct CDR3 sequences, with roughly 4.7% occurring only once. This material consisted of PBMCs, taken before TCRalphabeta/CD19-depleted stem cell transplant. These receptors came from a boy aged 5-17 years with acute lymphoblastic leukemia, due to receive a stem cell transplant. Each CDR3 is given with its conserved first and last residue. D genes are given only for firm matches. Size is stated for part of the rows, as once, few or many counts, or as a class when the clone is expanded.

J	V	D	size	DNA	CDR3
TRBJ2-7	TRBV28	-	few	TGTGCCAGCAGTTTTCGGTTAGCGGTCTCCTACGAGCAGTACTTC	CASSFRLAVSYEQYF
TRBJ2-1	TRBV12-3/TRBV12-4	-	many	TGTGCCAGCAGCCCGTGGGGTTCCTACAATGAGCAGTTCTTC	CASSPWGSYNEQFF
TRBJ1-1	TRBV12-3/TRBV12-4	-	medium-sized	TGTGCCAGCAGTTCCCGACAGAGGACCACTGAAGCTTTCTTT	CASSSRQRTTEAFF
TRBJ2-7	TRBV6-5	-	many	TGTGCCAGCAGTTTCCAGGGCAAGGAGCAGTACTTC	CASSFQGKEQYF
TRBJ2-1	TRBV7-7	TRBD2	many	TGTGCCAGCAGCGCCGGGGGGTTCTCCTACAATGAGCAGTTCTTC	CASSAGGFSYNEQFF
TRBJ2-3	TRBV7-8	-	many	TGTGCCAGCAGCTTAGAAGGCTTTAAAACAGATACGCAGTATTTT	CASSLEGFKTDTQYF
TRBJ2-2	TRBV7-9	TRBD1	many	TGTGCCAGCAGCGCGACTCGACAGGGGGCGGGCGGGGAGCTGTTTTTT	CASSATRQGAGGELFF
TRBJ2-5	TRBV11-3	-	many	TGTGCCAGCAGCTTAGGTGATTCCGGCGGATTCGCCAGTGAGACCCAGTACTTC	CASSLGDSGGFASETQYF
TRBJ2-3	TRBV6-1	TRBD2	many	TGTGCCAGCAGTGAAAGCAGGCGGGGGGTTGTCACAGATACGCAGTATTTT	CASSESRRGVVTDTQYF
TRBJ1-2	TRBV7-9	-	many	TGTGCCAGCAGCCACTCGGAGACAGAGAACTATGGCTACACCTTC	CASSHSETENYGYTF
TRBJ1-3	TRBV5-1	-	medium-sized	TGCGCCAGCAGCGGAGGACATACCTCTGGAAACACCATATATTTT	CASSGGHTSGNTIYF
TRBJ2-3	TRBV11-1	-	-	TGTGCCAGCAGCGGAGAGAGGGGCCGGGTCACAGATACGCAGTATTTT	CASSGERGRVTDTQYF
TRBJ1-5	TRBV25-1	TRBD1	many	TGTGCCAGCAGTTTCACAGGGGAGGGTCAGCCCCAGCATTTT	CASSFTGEGQPQHF
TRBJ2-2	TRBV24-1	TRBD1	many	TGTGCCACCAGTGATTTGACCGGGACAGGGGGCCGATCGAACACCGGGGAGCTGTTTTTT	CATSDLTGTGGRSNTGELFF
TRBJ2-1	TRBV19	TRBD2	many	TGTGCCAGTAGTATCTCAAAACTAGCGGGAGGGCCCGGTGAGCAGTTCTTC	CASSISKLAGGPGEQFF
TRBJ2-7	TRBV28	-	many	TGTGCCAGCAGTTTAGGCGGAACCTACGAGCAGTACTTC	CASSLGGTYEQYF
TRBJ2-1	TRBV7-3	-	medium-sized	TGTGCCAGCAGCTCACAGGGTTACAATGAGCAGTTCTTC	CASSSQGYNEQFF
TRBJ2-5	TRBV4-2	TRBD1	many	TGTGCCAGCAGCCAAACACTCCAGGGGGCAGAGGAGACCCAGTACTTC	CASSQTLQGAEETQYF
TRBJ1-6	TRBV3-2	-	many	TGTGCCAGCAGCCAATTCTCGGGGGCGCGCAATTCACCCCTCCACTTT	CASSQFSGARNSPLHF
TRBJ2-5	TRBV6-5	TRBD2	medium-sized	TGTGCCAGCAGCCCGGGACTACCTGAAGAGACCCAGTACTTC	CASSPGLPEETQYF
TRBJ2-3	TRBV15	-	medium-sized	TGTGCCACCAGCGGGGGAGACGCGGCGGGAGATACGCAGTATTTT	CATSGGDAAGDTQYF
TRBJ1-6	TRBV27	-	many	TGTGCCAGCAGGGGGGACCGCAGCTCCTATAATTCACCCCTCCACTTT	CASRGDRSSYNSPLHF
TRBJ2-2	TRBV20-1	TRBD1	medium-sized	TGCAGTGCTTTTACAGGGGCGTACACCGGGGAGCTGTTTTTT	CSAFTGAYTGELFF
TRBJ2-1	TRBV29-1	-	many	TGCAGCGTAGAAGGGCCCCAATTCTCCTACAATGAGCAGTTCTTC	CSVEGPQFSYNEQFF
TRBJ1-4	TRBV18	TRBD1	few	TGTGCCAGCTCACCCCCGGGACAGGTGGATGAAAAACTGTTTTTT	CASSPPGQVDEKLFF
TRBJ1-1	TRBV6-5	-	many	TGTGCCAGCAGTTACCAAGCGAGACAGAACACTGAAGCTTTCTTT	CASSYQARQNTEAFF
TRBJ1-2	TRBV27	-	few	TGCACCAGCAGGCTGGGGAATGGCTACACCTTC	CTSRLGNGYTF
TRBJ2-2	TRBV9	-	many	TGTGCCAGCAGCCGTAGCGGTGGATCCACCGGGGAGCTGTTTTTT	CASSRSGGSTGELFF
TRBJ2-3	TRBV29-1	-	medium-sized	TGCAGCGTTGATTGCCGGGCGGAGCGGGCTTCAGATACGCAGTATTTT	CSVDCRAERASDTQYF
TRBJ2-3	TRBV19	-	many	TGTGCCAGTAGTGCCCGGGACACCCTCACAGATACGCAGTATTTT	CASSARDTLTDTQYF
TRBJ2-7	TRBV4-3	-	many	TGCGCCAGCAGCCAAAGGATGGGGGCCCCCTACGAGCAGTACTTC	CASSQRMGAPYEQYF
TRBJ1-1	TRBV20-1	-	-	TGCAGTGCTAACAGGCCCCCTGAAGCTTTCTTT	CSANRPPEAFF
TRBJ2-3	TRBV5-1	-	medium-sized	TGCGCCAGCAGCTTGAACCCCGCAGATACGCAGTATTTT	CASSLNPADTQYF
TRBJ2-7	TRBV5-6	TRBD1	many	TGTGCCAGCAGCACCCCGGGACAGCCGTCCTACGAGCAGTACTTC	CASSTPGQPSYEQYF
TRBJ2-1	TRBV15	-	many	TGTGCCACCAGCAGGGAAGTAAGGTCCGGGAATGAGCAGTTCTTC	CATSREVRSGNEQFF